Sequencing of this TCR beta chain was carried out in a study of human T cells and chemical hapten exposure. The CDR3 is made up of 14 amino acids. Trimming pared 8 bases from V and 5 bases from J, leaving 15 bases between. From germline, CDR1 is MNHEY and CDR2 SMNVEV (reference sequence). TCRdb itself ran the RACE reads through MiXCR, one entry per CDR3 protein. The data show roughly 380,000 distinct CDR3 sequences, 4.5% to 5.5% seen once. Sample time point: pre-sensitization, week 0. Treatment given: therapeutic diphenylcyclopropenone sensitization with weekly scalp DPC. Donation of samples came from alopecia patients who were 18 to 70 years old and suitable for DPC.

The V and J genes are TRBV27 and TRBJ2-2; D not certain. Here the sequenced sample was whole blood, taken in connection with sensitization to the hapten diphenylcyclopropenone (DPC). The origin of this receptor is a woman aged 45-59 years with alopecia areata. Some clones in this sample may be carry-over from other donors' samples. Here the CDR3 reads CASRSPTRTGELFF. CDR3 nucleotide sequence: TGTGCCAGCCGCTCACCTACTCGAACCGGGGAGCTGTTTTTT.